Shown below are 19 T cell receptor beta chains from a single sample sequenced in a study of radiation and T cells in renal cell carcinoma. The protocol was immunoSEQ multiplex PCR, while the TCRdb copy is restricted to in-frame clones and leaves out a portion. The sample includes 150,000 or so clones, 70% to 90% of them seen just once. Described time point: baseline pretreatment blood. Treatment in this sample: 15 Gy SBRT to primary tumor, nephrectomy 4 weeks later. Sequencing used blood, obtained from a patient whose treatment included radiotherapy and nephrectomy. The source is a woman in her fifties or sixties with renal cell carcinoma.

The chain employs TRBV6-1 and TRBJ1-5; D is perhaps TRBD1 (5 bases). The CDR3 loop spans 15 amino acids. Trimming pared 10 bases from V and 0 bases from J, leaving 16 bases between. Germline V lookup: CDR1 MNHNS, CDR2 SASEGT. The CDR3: CATWGWGSSNQPQHF. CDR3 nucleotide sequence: TGTGCCACCTGGGGATGGGGGTCTAGCAATCAGCCCCAGCATTTT.

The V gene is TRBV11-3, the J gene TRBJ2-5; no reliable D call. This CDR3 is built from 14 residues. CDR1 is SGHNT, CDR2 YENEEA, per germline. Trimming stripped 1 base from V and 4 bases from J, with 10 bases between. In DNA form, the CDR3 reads TGTGCCAGCAGCTTAGGATTTCCGGGAGAGACCCAGTACTTC. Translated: CASSLGFPGETQYF.

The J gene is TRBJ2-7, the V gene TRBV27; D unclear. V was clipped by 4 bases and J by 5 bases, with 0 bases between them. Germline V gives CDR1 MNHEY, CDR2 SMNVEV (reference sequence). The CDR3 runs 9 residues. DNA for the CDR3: TGTGCCAGCAGTTACGAGCAGTACTTC. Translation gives CASSYEQYF.

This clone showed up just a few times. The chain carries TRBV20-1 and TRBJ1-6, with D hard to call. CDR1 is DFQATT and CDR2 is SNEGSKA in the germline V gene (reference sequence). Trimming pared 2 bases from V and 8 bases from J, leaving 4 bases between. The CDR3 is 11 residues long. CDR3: CSARKDSPLHF. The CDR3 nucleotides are TGCAGTGCTAGAAAAGATTCACCCCTCCACTTT.

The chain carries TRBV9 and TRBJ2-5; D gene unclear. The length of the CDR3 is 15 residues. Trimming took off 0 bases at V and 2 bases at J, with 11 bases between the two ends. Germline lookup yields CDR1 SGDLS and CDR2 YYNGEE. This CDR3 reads CASSVEVFAQETQYF. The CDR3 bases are TGTGCCAGCAGCGTAGAGGTCTTCGCTCAAGAGACCCAGTACTTC.

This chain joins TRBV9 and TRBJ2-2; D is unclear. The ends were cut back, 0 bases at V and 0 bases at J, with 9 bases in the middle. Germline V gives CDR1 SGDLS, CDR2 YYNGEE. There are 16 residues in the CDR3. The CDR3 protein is CASSVEGVPNTGELFF. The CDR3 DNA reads TGTGCCAGCAGCGTAGAAGGTGTTCCGAACACCGGGGAGCTGTTTTTT.

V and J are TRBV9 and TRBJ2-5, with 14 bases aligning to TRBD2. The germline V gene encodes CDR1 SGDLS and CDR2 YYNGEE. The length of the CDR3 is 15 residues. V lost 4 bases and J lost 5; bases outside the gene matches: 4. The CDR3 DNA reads TGTGCCAGCAGCACACGGACTAGCGGGAGGGAGACCCAGTACTTC. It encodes CASSTRTSGRETQYF.

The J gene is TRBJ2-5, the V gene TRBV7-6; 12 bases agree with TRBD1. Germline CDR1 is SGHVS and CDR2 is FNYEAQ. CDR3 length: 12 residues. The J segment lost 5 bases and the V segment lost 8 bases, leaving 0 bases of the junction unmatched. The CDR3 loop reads CASGTGGETQYF. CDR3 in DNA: TGTGCCAGCGGGACAGGGGGCGAGACCCAGTACTTC.

CDR3 nucleotide sequence: TGTGCCAGCAGCTCTCGGGCCATAGGGAGCTCCTACAATGAGCAGTTCTTC. Its translation is CASSSRAIGSSYNEQFF. The genes are TRBV7-9 and TRBJ2-1; D perhaps matches TRBD2 (5 bases). The CDR3 spans 17 residues. V lost 4 bases, J lost 0 bases, and 16 bases lay in between. From germline, CDR1 is SEHNR and CDR2 FQNEAQ (reference sequence).

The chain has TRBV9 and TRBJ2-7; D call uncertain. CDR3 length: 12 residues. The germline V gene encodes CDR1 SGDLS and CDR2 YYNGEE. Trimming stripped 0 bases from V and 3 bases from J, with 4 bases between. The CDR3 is CASSVADYEQYF. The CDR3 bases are TGTGCCAGCAGCGTAGCTGACTACGAGCAGTACTTC.

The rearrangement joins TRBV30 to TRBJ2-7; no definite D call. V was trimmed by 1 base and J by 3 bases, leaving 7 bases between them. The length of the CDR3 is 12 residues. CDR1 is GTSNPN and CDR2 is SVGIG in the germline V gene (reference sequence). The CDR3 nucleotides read TGTGCCTGGAGTGATTACTACTACGAGCAGTACTTC. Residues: CAWSDYYYEQYF.

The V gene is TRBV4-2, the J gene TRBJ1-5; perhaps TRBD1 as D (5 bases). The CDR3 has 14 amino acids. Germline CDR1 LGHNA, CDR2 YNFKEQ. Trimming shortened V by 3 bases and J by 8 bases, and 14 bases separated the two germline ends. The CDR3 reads CASSQGQGLEPQHF. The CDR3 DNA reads TGTGCCAGCAGCCAGGGGCAGGGCCTAGAGCCCCAGCATTTT.

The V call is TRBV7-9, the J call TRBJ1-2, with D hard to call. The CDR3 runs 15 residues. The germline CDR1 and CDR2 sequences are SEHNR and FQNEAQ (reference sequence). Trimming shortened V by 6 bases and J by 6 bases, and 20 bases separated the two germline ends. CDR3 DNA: TGTGCCAGCAGTTCGGGCCCCTGGGTCAGTGATGGCTACACCTTC. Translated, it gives CASSSGPWVSDGYTF.

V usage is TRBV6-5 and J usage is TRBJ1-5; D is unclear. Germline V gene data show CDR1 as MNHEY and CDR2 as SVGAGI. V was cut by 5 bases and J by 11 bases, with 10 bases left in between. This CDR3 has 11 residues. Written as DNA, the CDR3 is TGTGCCAGCAGTGACCAGAATACCCAGCATTTT. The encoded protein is CASSDQNTQHF.

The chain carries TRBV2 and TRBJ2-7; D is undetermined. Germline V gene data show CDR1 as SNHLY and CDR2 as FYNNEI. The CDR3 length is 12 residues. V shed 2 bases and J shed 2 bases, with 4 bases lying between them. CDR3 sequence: CASSEQTYEQYF. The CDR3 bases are TGTGCCAGCAGTGAACAGACCTACGAGCAGTACTTC.

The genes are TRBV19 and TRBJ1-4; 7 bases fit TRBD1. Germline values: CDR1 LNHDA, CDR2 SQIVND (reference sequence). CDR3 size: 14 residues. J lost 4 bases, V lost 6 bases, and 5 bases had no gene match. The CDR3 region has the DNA TGTGCCAGTAGCCGGGACAGAAATAATGAAAAACTGTTTTTT. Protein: CASSRDRNNEKLFF.

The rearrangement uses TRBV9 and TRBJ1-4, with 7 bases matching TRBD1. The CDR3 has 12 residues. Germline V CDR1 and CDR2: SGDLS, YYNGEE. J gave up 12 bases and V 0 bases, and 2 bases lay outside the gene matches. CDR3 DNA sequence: TGTGCCAGCAGCGTAGACAGGGGACAACTGTTTTTT. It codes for CASSVDRGQLFF.

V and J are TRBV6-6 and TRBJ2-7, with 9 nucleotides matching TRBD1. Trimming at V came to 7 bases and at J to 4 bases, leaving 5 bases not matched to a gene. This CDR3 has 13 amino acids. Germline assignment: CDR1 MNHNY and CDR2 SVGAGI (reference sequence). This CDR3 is CASTRDRVYEQYF. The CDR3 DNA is TGTGCCAGCACAAGGGACAGGGTATACGAGCAGTACTTC.

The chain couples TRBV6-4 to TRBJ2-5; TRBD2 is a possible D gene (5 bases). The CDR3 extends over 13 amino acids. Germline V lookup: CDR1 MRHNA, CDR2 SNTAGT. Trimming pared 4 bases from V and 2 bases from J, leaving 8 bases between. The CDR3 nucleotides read TGTGCCAGCAGTGCCGGGATTCAAGAGACCCAGTACTTC. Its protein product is CASSAGIQETQYF.